This T cell receptor beta chain was captured in a study of blood T cell repertoires in COVID-19. Overall study context: The origin of the acute and convalescent COVID-19 samples was the United States, Italy and Spain. The analysed material was cDNA or gDNA that came from T cells, B-cell-depleted T cells, or PBMCs.

This table comes from immunoSEQ multiplex PCR, and its TCRdb copy is limited to in-frame clones, with some not included. The sample carries roughly 420,000 clones, approximately 90% recorded once. The CDR3 loop spans 13 amino acids. The ends were cut back, 6 bases at V and 7 bases at J, with 13 bases in the middle. Germline V gives CDR1 SNHLY, CDR2 FYNNEI. The V gene is TRBV2, the J gene TRBJ1-5; weak D call: TRBD1 (5 bases). The sample taken for sequencing was PBMCs or T cells enriched from blood (not recorded which). The clonotype originates from a woman aged 25 to 39 with acute COVID-19. CDR3 region: CASSWDYRQPQHF. The CDR3 coding sequence is TGTGCCAGCAGCTGGGACTATAGGCAGCCCCAGCATTTT. Based on the CDR3 plus reference TRBV2 and TRBJ1-5, the full variable domain is EPEVTQTPSHQVTQMGQEVILRCVPISNHLYFYWYRQILGQKVEFLVSFYNNEISEKSEIFDDQFSVERPDGSNFTLKIRSTKLEDSAMYFCASSWDYRQPQHFGDGTRLSIL.